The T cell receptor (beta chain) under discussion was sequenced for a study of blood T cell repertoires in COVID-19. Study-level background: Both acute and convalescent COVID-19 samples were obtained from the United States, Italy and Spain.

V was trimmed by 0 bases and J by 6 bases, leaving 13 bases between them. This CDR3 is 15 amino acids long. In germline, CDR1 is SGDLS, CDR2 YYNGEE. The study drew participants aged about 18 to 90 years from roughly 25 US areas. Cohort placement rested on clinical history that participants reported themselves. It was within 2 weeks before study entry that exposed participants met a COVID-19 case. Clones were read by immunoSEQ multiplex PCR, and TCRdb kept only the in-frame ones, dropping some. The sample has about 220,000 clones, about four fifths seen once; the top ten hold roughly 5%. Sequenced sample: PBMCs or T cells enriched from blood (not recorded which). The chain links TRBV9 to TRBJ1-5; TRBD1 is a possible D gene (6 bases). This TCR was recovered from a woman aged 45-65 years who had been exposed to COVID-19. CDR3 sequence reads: CASSVGPTGTQPQHF. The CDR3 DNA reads TGTGCCAGCAGCGTAGGACCCACAGGGACTCAGCCCCAGCATTTT.